This T cell receptor beta chain was obtained from a study of blood T cells in healthy people across ages. Combining a sample-barcoded 5' primer with a J-beta primer mix, a second PCR ran for about 7 to 11 cycles. Each CDR3 protein is one row after TCRdb ran MiXCR on the 5' RACE reads. This table holds about 570,000 distinct CDR3 sequences, roughly 29% found once. This clonotype was found a few times. V lost 6 bases, J lost 2 bases, and 26 bases lay in between. The V gene's germline CDR1 is DFQATT and CDR2 SNEGSKA (reference sequence). This CDR3 region has 18 residues. This receptor was identified in a woman aged 70-85 years in good health. Material: blood. This sequence joins TRBV20-1 and TRBJ2-4, with a possible D match to TRBD2 (9 bases). CDR3 DNA sequence: TGCAGTGCACAGGGGGGCGGGGGGGCCTTGTTGACCAAAAACATTCAGTACTTC. Protein: CSAQGGGGALLTKNIQYF.